The 21 T cell receptor beta chains given below trace back to one sample, sequenced in a study of molecular identifiers for immune sequencing clone quantification. One entry per CDR3 protein, called by TCRdb with MiXCR from the PCR reads. The table records 550,000 to 750,000 distinct CDR3 sequences, just under 20% of them present only once. The specimen sequenced was naive CD8+ T cells from blood, with Jurkat cell RNA spiked in. Noted subset: FACS-sorted CD8+CD4-CCR7+CD45RA+ naive T cells. Every receptor here comes from a human donor in good health. Some libraries in this study had Jurkat cell RNA spiked in.

There are many counts of this clonotype. The chain couples TRBV4-3 to TRBJ2-1; 8 bases are shared with TRBD2. The CDR3 runs to 14 residues. V trimming: 3 bases; J trimming: 4 bases; junction bases outside the gene matches: 2. From germline, CDR1 is LGHNA and CDR2 YSLEER. The CDR3 DNA reads TGCGCCAGCAGCCAGGCGGGGGGATACAATGAGCAGTTCTTC. Protein: CASSQAGGYNEQFF.

This clonotype was observed a few times. This chain connects TRBV20-1 to TRBJ2-7, with a possible D match to TRBD2 (5 bases). Trimming took 7 bases from V and 1 from J, leaving 14 bases between them. The germline V gene has CDR1 DFQATT and CDR2 SNEGSKA (reference sequence). The CDR3 contains 13 residues. Written as DNA, the CDR3 is TGCAGTGAGTATGGGCCGGGATCCTACGAGCAGTACTTC. It specifies CSEYGPGSYEQYF.

The sample holds many counts of this clonotype. This chain links TRBV4-1 with TRBJ2-1, with D possibly being TRBD2 (6 bases). Germline CDR1 reads MGHRA; CDR2 reads YSYEKL. V gave up 0 bases and J gave up 7 bases, with 16 bases separating them. The CDR3 contains 16 residues. CDR3 sequence: CASSQESREGLNEQFF. CDR3 DNA: TGCGCCAGCAGCCAAGAATCGCGGGAAGGGTTGAATGAGCAGTTCTTC.

The sample holds one count of this clonotype. A much larger clone differs by one base, so this may be a read error. The chain combines TRBV5-6 with TRBJ2-7, with D possibly TRBD2 on 5 matching bases. The CDR3 runs to 14 residues. Germline CDR1 and CDR2: SGHDT and YYEEEE. Here the CDR3 reads CASSLRASTYGQYF. CDR3 sequence (DNA): TGTGCCAGCAGCTTGAGGGCTAGCACCTACGGGCAGTACTTC.

This clonotype was seen repeatedly, ten times or more. The chain couples TRBV6-5 to TRBJ1-4, with D unclear. V lost 0 bases to trimming and J lost 8 bases, with 13 bases between them. This CDR3 has 15 amino acids. The V gene's germline CDR1 is MNHEY and CDR2 SVGAGI. CDR3 protein: CASSYSNGVLEKLFF. The CDR3 region has the DNA TGTGCCAGCAGTTACTCGAACGGGGTTCTGGAAAAACTGTTTTTT.

The chain couples TRBV4-3 to TRBJ1-1; a possible D gene is TRBD1 (5 bases). The length of the CDR3 is 14 residues. Germline V CDR1 and CDR2: LGHNA, YSLEER. The V end lost 4 bases, the J end lost 0 bases, and 9 bases lay between the germline ends. The CDR3 loop reads CASSRGRLNTEAFF. The CDR3 DNA is TGCGCCAGCAGCCGGGGGAGATTGAACACTGAAGCTTTCTTT.

This clonotype was found many times. The chain employs TRBV20-1 and TRBJ2-7; D ambiguous. Trimming stripped 8 bases from V and 0 bases from J, with 14 bases between. Per germline, CDR1 DFQATT and CDR2 SNEGSKA (reference sequence). This CDR3 comprises 13 residues. CDR3 protein: CSNQPEGSYEQYF. In nucleotides, the CDR3 is TGCAGTAACCAACCCGAAGGCTCCTACGAGCAGTACTTC.

A word on this clonotype: A much larger clonotype is one base distant, so this may be a read error. The DNA of the CDR3 is TGCAGTGCTAGAGTATCAGGGGGACTAGCCCACGGCTACGAGCAGTACTTC. It translates to CSARVSGGLAHGYEQYF. The rearrangement joins TRBV20-1 to TRBJ2-7; 9 nucleotides match TRBD2. The CDR3 consists of 17 residues. Germline V gives CDR1 DFQATT, CDR2 SNEGSKA (reference sequence). V trimming: 1 base; J trimming: 3 bases; junction bases outside the gene matches: 13.

The J gene is TRBJ1-4, the V gene TRBV9, with D maybe TRBD1 (5 bases). V lost 4 bases, J lost 0 bases, and 10 bases lay in between. This CDR3 contains 15 residues. The germline V gene has CDR1 SGDLS and CDR2 YYNGEE. The CDR3 DNA reads as TGTGCCAGCAGCAATGGGGGAACAACTAATGAAAAACTGTTTTTT. It specifies CASSNGGTTNEKLFF.

This clonotype has a count of ten or more. The rearrangement links TRBV5-1 to TRBJ1-1, with 8 positions matching TRBD1. The CDR3 runs to 14 residues. Germline CDR1 reads SGHRS; CDR2 reads YFSETQ. V lost 5 bases, J lost 5 bases, and 8 bases stayed unmatched. CDR3 residues: CASRYTTGGTEAFF. The CDR3 DNA follows: TGCGCCAGCAGGTATACTACAGGGGGTACTGAAGCTTTCTTT.

At least ten counts were recorded for this clonotype. The rearrangement uses TRBV6-4 and TRBJ2-7; 10 bases match TRBD2. In germline, CDR1 is MRHNA, CDR2 SNTAGT. Unmatched junction bases numbered 10, after V lost 2 bases and J lost 6 bases. The CDR3 consists of 16 residues. This chain's CDR3 is CASSDVLAGVPSEQYF. The CDR3 coding sequence is TGTGCCAGCAGTGACGTCCTAGCGGGAGTCCCCTCCGAGCAGTACTTC.

This clonotype was counted ten times or more. CDR3 residues: CASSQEWDKNPLSGYTF. CDR3 DNA sequence: TGTGCCAGCAGCCAAGAATGGGACAAGAACCCTCTAAGTGGCTACACCTTC. The chain recombines TRBV14 with TRBJ1-2; a weak D match, TRBD1 (6 bases). V was clipped by 0 bases and J by 7 bases, with 21 bases between them. The length of the CDR3 is 17 residues. Germline loops: CDR1 SGHDN, CDR2 FVKESK. Full variable domain (rest looked up from reference TRBV14 and TRBJ1-2): EAGVTQFPSHSVIEKGQTVTLRCDPISGHDNLYWYRRVMGKEIKFLLHFVKESKQDESGMPNNRFLAERTGGTYSTLKVQPAELEDSGVYFCASSQEWDKNPLSGYTFGSGTRLTVV.

In the case of this clonotype: This may arise from a read error, as a much more abundant clone is one base away. No conserved phenylalanine or tryptophan ends this CDR3, so it is likely a read error. CDR3 DNA: TGTGCCATCAGTGAGTCGGGGATAGCGGGGCCCCAAGAGACCCAGTACTCC. This sequence encodes CAISESGIAGPQETQYS. The V call is TRBV10-3, the J call TRBJ2-5; TRBD2 aligns across 8 bases. CDR1 ENHRY and CDR2 SYGVKD come from the germline V gene. The CDR3 spans 17 residues. Germline trimming cut 0 bases from V and 1 base from J; bases unmatched to any gene: 7.

The chain links TRBV27 to TRBJ2-7, with 7 positions matching TRBD2. CDR1 MNHEY and CDR2 SMNVEV come from the germline V gene (reference sequence). The CDR3 length is 16 residues. Losses at the gene ends were 3 bases for V and 0 bases for J; bases not matched to a gene: 8. This CDR3 is CASSFYAGVSSYEQYF. Written as DNA, the CDR3 is TGTGCCAGCAGTTTTTACGCGGGGGTGAGCTCCTACGAGCAGTACTTC.

A remark on this clonotype: A much larger clonotype is one base distant, so this may be a read error. The V and J genes are TRBV9 and TRBJ2-6; TRBD2 is a possible D gene (5 bases). Looked up from germline, CDR1 is SGDLS and CDR2 is YYNGEE. This CDR3 is built from 16 residues. Trimming took 7 bases from V and 4 from J, leaving 18 bases between them. CDR3 DNA: TGTGCCAGCGGCGAGGGCAGGCCGAAGGGGGCCAACGTCCTGACTTTC. The encoded protein is CASGEGRPKGANVLTF.

Ten or more counts support this clonotype. Mismatch with germline at one junction end may stem from a read error. The chain links TRBV27 to TRBJ2-7; 9 bases fit TRBD1. This CDR3 spans 14 amino acids. Germline CDR1 and CDR2: MNHEY and SMNVEV (reference sequence). DNA for the CDR3: TGCGCCAGCAGCACCGGGACAGGGTCCTACGAGCAGTACTTC. It specifies CASSTGTGSYEQYF.

This clonotype was seen a few times. The chain has TRBV20-1 and TRBJ2-5, with 10 nucleotides matching TRBD1. Germline values: CDR1 DFQATT, CDR2 SNEGSKA (reference sequence). This CDR3 contains 13 residues. V was clipped by 5 bases and J by 1 base; unmatched bases: 1. In nucleotides, the CDR3 is TGCAGTGCTCGGGACAGGGGCCAAGAGACCCAGTACTTC. Translating gives CSARDRGQETQYF.

The sample holds many counts of this clonotype. The rearrangement links TRBV5-4 to TRBJ2-7; D tentatively fits TRBD1 or TRBD2 (5 bases each). V lost 0 bases and J lost 9, with 10 bases in between. The CDR3 has 12 amino acids. The germline gives CDR1 SGHNT, CDR2 YYREEE (reference sequence). In DNA, the CDR3 is TGTGCCAGCAGCTTGGCCGAGGGGTGGCAGTACTTC. This sequence encodes CASSLAEGWQYF.

The chain recombines TRBV2 with TRBJ1-2; D uncertain. Trimming removed 6 bases at V and 8 bases at J, with 19 bases between. This CDR3 region has 14 residues. The germline V gene encodes CDR1 SNHLY and CDR2 FYNNEI. This chain's CDR3 is CASSPEWSGWGYTF. In DNA form, the CDR3 reads TGTGCCAGCAGCCCGGAGTGGTCCGGTTGGGGCTACACCTTC.

This chain uses TRBV19 with TRBJ1-1, with 8 bases matching TRBD1. The CDR3 spans 12 residues. Germline-derived CDR1 and CDR2 are LNHDA and SQIVND (reference sequence). V dropped 5 bases and J dropped 7; count of bases not matched to a gene: 3. CDR3 nucleotide sequence: TGTGCCAGTAGTCAGGGGGCGGGTGAAGCTTTCTTT. Translating it yields CASSQGAGEAFF.

On this clonotype: A much bigger clone sits one base away, suggesting this may be a read error. J is TRBJ1-5 and V is TRBV6-2 or TRBV6-3; 7 nucleotides align to TRBD1. Trimming cost V 8 bases and J 1 base; bases outside gene matches: 5. CDR1 and CDR2 (germline): MNHEY, SVGEGT. This CDR3 is 14 amino acids long. As DNA, the CDR3 is TGTGCCAGCGCCCCGGGACAGAGCAATCAGCCCCAGCATTTT. This gives the protein CASAPGQSNQPQHF.